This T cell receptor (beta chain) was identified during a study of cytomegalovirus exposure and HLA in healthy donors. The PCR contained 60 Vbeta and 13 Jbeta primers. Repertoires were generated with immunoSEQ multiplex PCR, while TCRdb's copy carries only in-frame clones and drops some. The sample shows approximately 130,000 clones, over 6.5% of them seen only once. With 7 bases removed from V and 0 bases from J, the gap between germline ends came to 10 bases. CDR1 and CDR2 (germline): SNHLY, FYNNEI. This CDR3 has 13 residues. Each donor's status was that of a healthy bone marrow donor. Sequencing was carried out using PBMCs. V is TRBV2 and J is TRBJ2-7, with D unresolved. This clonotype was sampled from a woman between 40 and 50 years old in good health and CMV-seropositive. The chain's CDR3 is CASTRWLSYEQYF. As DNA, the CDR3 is TGTGCCAGCACACGATGGCTCTCCTACGAGCAGTACTTC.